The 25 T cell receptor beta chains given below trace back to one sample, sequenced in a study of T cell responses to AZD1222 COVID-19 vaccine. The data were produced by immunoSEQ multiplex PCR, yet TCRdb's version contains in-frame clones alone and is incomplete. The sample has under 200,000 clones, roughly 90% seen once. This sample comprised peripheral blood, obtained on day 0 of AZD1222 vaccination. All receptors derive from an adult in good health.

This chain joins TRBV5-1 and TRBJ1-6, with D tentatively TRBD1 (6 bases). The V gene lost 1 base and the J gene lost 7 bases, with 15 bases spanning the gap. The CDR3 runs 16 residues. The germline CDR1 and CDR2 sequences are SGHRS and YFSETQ. The CDR3 DNA reads TGCGCCAGCAGCTTGACTCGGGGGGCGCAAAATTCACCCCTCCACTTT. This codes for CASSLTRGAQNSPLHF.

This clone ranks as medium-sized (0.01 to 0.1%). This chain connects TRBV2 to TRBJ2-7, with 7 bases aligning to TRBD1. CDR3 size: 13 residues. Looked up from germline, CDR1 is SNHLY and CDR2 is FYNNEI. V shed 6 bases and J 2 bases; nucleotides not matched to a gene: 4. CDR3 sequence: CASRQGPAYEQYF. In DNA, the CDR3 is TGTGCCAGCAGACAGGGGCCTGCCTACGAGCAGTACTTC. Drawing the rest from reference TRBV2 and TRBJ2-7, the complete variable domain is EPEVTQTPSHQVTQMGQEVILRCVPISNHLYFYWYRQILGQKVEFLVSFYNNEISEKSEIFDDQFSVERPDGSNFTLKIRSTKLEDSAMYFCASRQGPAYEQYFGPGTRLTVT.

The chain links TRBV9 to TRBJ2-2; 15 positions match TRBD2. CDR1 and CDR2 (germline): SGDLS, YYNGEE. There are 18 residues in the CDR3. The V segment lost 2 bases and the J segment 4 bases; nucleotides outside the gene matches: 6. This CDR3 is CASSVGTSGGLATGELFF. Here the CDR3 DNA reads TGTGCCAGCAGCGTTGGGACTAGCGGGGGGCTGGCCACCGGGGAGCTGTTTTTT.

The chain combines TRBV19 with TRBJ2-5; maybe TRBD2 (6 bases). CDR3 length: 14 residues. Germline V gives CDR1 LNHDA, CDR2 SQIVND (reference sequence). Trimming shortened V by 3 bases and J by 5 bases, and 13 bases separated the two germline ends. The CDR3 DNA is TGTGCCAGTAGTATTGACGGGAGTAGGGAGACCCAGTACTTC. Amino acids: CASSIDGSRETQYF.

The rearrangement uses TRBV7-9 and TRBJ2-2; 10 nucleotides match TRBD2. The CDR3 length is 16 residues. Germline-derived CDR1 and CDR2 are SEHNR and FQNEAQ (reference sequence). After removal of 5 bases from V and 1 base from J, the junction contained 4 bases not matched to a gene. The CDR3 coding sequence is TGTGCCAGCAGCCGTTCTAGCGGGAGGAACACCGGGGAGCTGTTTTTT. Translated: CASSRSSGRNTGELFF.

V and J are TRBV5-1 and TRBJ1-2; D is uncertain. CDR1 and CDR2 (germline): SGHRS, YFSETQ. V was trimmed by 1 base and J by 4 bases, leaving 17 bases between them. The CDR3 length is 16 residues. The CDR3: CASSLSLLGSFYGYTF. The CDR3 DNA sequence: TGCGCCAGCAGCTTGTCCCTTCTAGGGTCCTTCTATGGCTACACCTTC.

The chain couples TRBV12-3 or TRBV12-4 to TRBJ1-6; D is ambiguous. Deletions cut 5 bases from V and 8 bases from J, with 10 bases between. The CDR3 is 13 residues long. This chain's CDR3 is CASSPLEDSPLHF. CDR3 nucleotide sequence: TGTGCCAGCAGTCCGCTTGAGGATTCACCCCTCCACTTT.

V gene TRBV28 combines with J gene TRBJ1-5; no definite D call. V was shortened by 3 bases and J by 3 bases, with 15 bases between the two germline ends. This CDR3 comprises 16 residues. The germline CDR1 and CDR2 sequences are MDHEN and SYDVKM. This CDR3 is CASSFQTRNLNQPQHF. CDR3 nucleotide sequence: TGTGCCAGCAGTTTCCAGACACGCAACCTCAATCAGCCCCAGCATTTT.

CDR3 sequence (DNA): TGTGCCAGTAAAAAACAGGGCGTGAAGACCGGGGAGCTGTTTTTT. Amino acids: CASKKQGVKTGELFF. The V and J genes are TRBV19 and TRBJ2-2; D is perhaps TRBD1 (6 bases). The V and J ends lost 7 bases and 5 bases respectively, with 17 bases between them. Germline V gives CDR1 LNHDA, CDR2 SQIVND (reference sequence). The CDR3 loop spans 15 amino acids.

The chain carries TRBV2 and TRBJ1-1; 7 bases map to TRBD1. From germline, CDR1 is SNHLY and CDR2 FYNNEI. The CDR3 contains 14 residues. Trimming removed 7 bases from V and 2 bases from J; junction bases left unmatched: 7. CDR3 bases: TGTGCCAGCACCTGGGGACAGACTAACACTGAAGCTTTCTTT. This codes for CASTWGQTNTEAFF.

V and J are TRBV4-2 and TRBJ1-3; D gene uncertain. This CDR3 is built from 17 residues. V dropped 2 bases and J dropped 3 bases, with 17 bases sitting between them. Germline lookup yields CDR1 LGHNA and CDR2 YNFKEQ. The CDR3 sequence is CASSQPMSPKSGNTIYF. Here the CDR3 DNA reads TGTGCCAGCAGCCAACCGATGTCCCCCAAAAGTGGAAACACCATATATTTT.

The gene calls are TRBV27 and TRBJ2-2, with D possibly being TRBD2 (7 bases). This CDR3 is built from 13 residues. CDR1 is MNHEY and CDR2 is SMNVEV in the germline V gene (reference sequence). Trimming pared 10 bases from V and 2 bases from J, leaving 11 bases between. CDR3 residues: CAIRGANTGELFF. In nucleotides, the CDR3 is TGTGCCATCCGGGGGGCTAACACCGGGGAGCTGTTTTTT.

In its sample, this clone was seen once. This chain connects TRBV3-1 (or the pseudogene TRBV3-2) to TRBJ1-2; D is unresolved. The CDR3 is 13 amino acids. V lost 0 bases to trimming and J lost 9 bases, with 11 bases between them. The V gene's germline CDR1 is LGHDT and CDR2 YNNKEL (reference sequence). The CDR3 DNA reads as TGTGCCAGCAGCCAAGATTTAGTCGGCCGCTACACCTTC. It specifies CASSQDLVGRYTF.

This clone was detected once. The chain carries TRBV27 and TRBJ2-2; TRBD2 matches at 7 bases. J lost 3 bases, V lost 3 bases, and 10 bases had no gene match. Germline-derived CDR1 and CDR2 are MNHEY and SMNVEV (reference sequence). CDR3 size: 17 residues. This CDR3 reads CASSLTPGTTHTGELFF. For the CDR3, the DNA is TGTGCCAGCAGTTTGACCCCCGGGACTACCCACACCGGGGAGCTGTTTTTT.

The chain employs TRBV9 and TRBJ2-5; 8 nucleotides match TRBD1. There are 14 residues in the CDR3. V was clipped by 4 bases and J by 1 base; unmatched bases: 3. Germline V gene lookup returns CDR1 SGDLS and CDR2 YYNGEE. CDR3 protein: CASSTGQGQETQYF. As DNA, the CDR3 is TGTGCCAGCAGCACCGGACAGGGCCAAGAGACCCAGTACTTC.

Comment on this clone: At one end the junction does not follow the germline gene, possibly because of a read error. The chain carries TRBV28 and TRBJ2-3; D is undetermined. Germline CDR1 MDHEN, CDR2 SYDVKM. This CDR3 comprises 12 residues. CDR3 region: CASSLSFRTLFF. The CDR3, as DNA: TGTGCCAGCAGTTTGTCATTTCGAACCCTTTTTTTT.

This chain uses TRBV30 with TRBJ1-1, with a weak D call TRBD1 (5 bases). Trimming left V 0 bases short and J 0 bases short, with 5 bases between. This CDR3 spans 13 amino acids. Germline-derived CDR1 and CDR2 are GTSNPN and SVGIG (reference sequence). The CDR3 DNA reads as TGTGCCTGGAGTGTACAGGTGAACACTGAAGCTTTCTTT. Its translation: CAWSVQVNTEAFF.

For the CDR3, the DNA is TGTGCCACCAGCAGAGATGTACGGGGAGGGAATCACTACGAGCAGTACTTC. Translating gives CATSRDVRGGNHYEQYF. The rearrangement links TRBV15 to TRBJ2-7, with TRBD2 matching 7 bases. CDR1 and CDR2 from the germline V gene are LNHNV and YYDKDF (reference sequence). The CDR3 contains 17 residues. With V trimmed by 0 bases and J by 3 bases, 11 bases remained unmatched.

The CDR3 sequence is CASSRPARTNSPLHF. CDR3 nucleotides: TGTGCCAGCAGCCGCCCCGCGCGGACTAATTCACCCCTCCACTTT. V usage is TRBV6-5 and J usage is TRBJ1-6, with D uncertain. This CDR3 comprises 15 residues. Trimming left V 6 bases short and J 6 bases short, with 15 bases between. The germline V gene has CDR1 MNHEY and CDR2 SVGAGI.

This clone has only a few counts. The J gene is TRBJ2-7, the V gene TRBV7-9; D possibly uses TRBD1 or TRBD2 (5 bases each). Trimming removed 5 bases at V and 6 bases at J, with 14 bases between. CDR1 SEHNR and CDR2 FQNEAQ come from the germline V gene (reference sequence). The CDR3 consists of 13 residues. The CDR3, as DNA: TGTGCCAGCAGCCTAATCGAGGGGTCCGAGCAGTACTTC. This sequence encodes CASSLIEGSEQYF.

The chain couples TRBV14 to TRBJ2-3; 9 nucleotides agree with TRBD2. This CDR3 is 18 amino acids long. CDR1 and CDR2 (germline): SGHDN, FVKESK. J gave up 3 bases and V 4 bases, and 14 bases lay outside the gene matches. This CDR3 is CASSPWVLGGGATDTQYF. CDR3 nucleotides: TGTGCCAGCAGCCCCTGGGTCTTAGGCGGGGGGGCTACAGATACGCAGTATTTT. Combining the CDR3 with reference TRBV14 and TRBJ2-3 gives the whole variable domain EAGVTQFPSHSVIEKGQTVTLRCDPISGHDNLYWYRRVMGKEIKFLLHFVKESKQDESGMPNNRFLAERTGGTYSTLKVQPAELEDSGVYFCASSPWVLGGGATDTQYFGPGTRLTVL.

The rearrangement links TRBV28 to TRBJ1-5, with TRBD1 as a possible D gene (5 bases). Germline V gene sequence: CDR1 MDHEN, CDR2 SYDVKM. V lost 4 bases to trimming and J lost 2 bases, with 15 bases between them. The length of the CDR3 is 16 residues. The CDR3 is CASSSLREVGNQPQHF. In DNA, the CDR3 is TGTGCCAGCAGTTCACTCAGGGAGGTCGGCAATCAGCCCCAGCATTTT.

This clone was seen a single time. The rearrangement links TRBV27 to TRBJ2-1; TRBD2 aligns across 9 bases. The CDR3 runs to 15 residues. The germline CDR1 and CDR2 sequences are MNHEY and SMNVEV (reference sequence). V was clipped by 1 base and J by 8 bases; unmatched bases: 6. CDR3: CASSLYPSGIDEQFF. CDR3 DNA: TGTGCCAGCAGTTTATATCCTAGCGGGATCGATGAGCAGTTCTTC.

V and J are TRBV6-5 and TRBJ2-7; 10 positions agree with TRBD2. This CDR3 is 16 amino acids long. Germline assignment: CDR1 MNHEY and CDR2 SVGAGI. J was trimmed by 2 bases and V by 0 bases; bases with no gene match: 4. The CDR3 region is CASSYSFSGGPYEQYF. CDR3 nucleotides: TGTGCCAGCAGTTACTCGTTTAGCGGGGGGCCCTACGAGCAGTACTTC.

This sequence joins TRBV28 and TRBJ1-6; tentatively, D is TRBD1 (5 bases). The germline V and J ends were trimmed by 3 bases and 5 bases, with 11 bases remaining between them. Germline values: CDR1 MDHEN, CDR2 SYDVKM. The CDR3 spans 15 residues. In DNA, the CDR3 is TGTGCCAGCAGTTTTGAAGGGACGGATAATTCACCCCTCCACTTT. This encodes CASSFEGTDNSPLHF.